The 8 T cell receptor beta chains presented below share a single source sample, sequenced in a study of T cells in localized non-small cell lung cancer (dated by TCRdb to 2018 to 2021). Libraries were prepared through the immunoSEQ multiplex PCR assay. TCRdb obtained this table from immuneACCESS and retained in-frame rearrangements with V and J assigned. These tables miss some clones; where compared with another copy, unresolved V genes account for less than half of the shortfall, and the remainder is unexplained. The sample table contains 20,000 to 30,000 clones; only one count was recorded for more than 85% of them. About 16% of the sample lies in the top ten. The input for sequencing was peripheral blood, taken before any cancer treatment. The origin of the receptors is a man aged 35-69 years with stage III squamous cell lung carcinoma.

The chain carries TRBV27 and TRBJ2-2; a weak D match, TRBD2 (6 bases). V was pared by 6 bases and J by 6 bases, with 17 bases between. The CDR3 has 15 residues. The germline CDR1 and CDR2 sequences are MNHEY and SMNVEV (reference sequence). The CDR3 sequence is CASRSRLGGAGELFF. CDR3 in DNA: TGTGCCAGCAGATCCCGATTAGGCGGGGCCGGGGAGCTGTTTTTT.

The CDR3, as DNA: TGTGCCAGTAGTACCGGACAGGGCTTTCGGGAAAAACTGTTTTTT. This gives the protein CASSTGQGFREKLFF. This sequence joins TRBV19 and TRBJ1-4, with 8 bases matching TRBD1. V dropped 4 bases and J dropped 8; count of bases not matched to a gene: 9. Germline CDR1 and CDR2: LNHDA and SQIVND (reference sequence). The CDR3 contains 15 residues.

The genes are TRBV27 and TRBJ1-1; 9 bases line up with TRBD1. Germline trimming cut 5 bases from V and 7 bases from J; bases unmatched to any gene: 11. The CDR3 is 15 residues long. Germline-derived CDR1 and CDR2 are MNHEY and SMNVEV (reference sequence). In nucleotides, the CDR3 is TGTGCCAGCAGTCACCGCCCGGGACAGGGTGGTGAAGCTTTCTTT. This encodes CASSHRPGQGGEAFF.

The chain has TRBV5-1 and TRBJ2-3; 10 positions agree with TRBD1. The CDR3 sequence is 16 residues long. Germline CDR1 is SGHRS and CDR2 is YFSETQ. J gave up 2 bases and V 4 bases, and 7 bases lay outside the gene matches. The CDR3 bases are TGCGCCAGCAGCCCCGACAGGGGGCGCAACACAGATACGCAGTATTTT. It yields the protein CASSPDRGRNTDTQYF.

This clone was detected only a few times. The chain couples TRBV27 to TRBJ2-7; perhaps TRBD2 as D (5 bases). There are 14 residues in the CDR3. Trimming removed 6 bases at V and 3 bases at J, with 15 bases between. Germline V gives CDR1 MNHEY, CDR2 SMNVEV (reference sequence). CDR3: CASRSLAYDYEQYF. The CDR3 DNA reads as TGTGCCAGCAGGTCCCTAGCTTACGACTACGAGCAGTACTTC.

The chain combines TRBV10-3 with TRBJ2-1, with D perhaps matching TRBD1 (8 bases). CDR1 and CDR2 from the germline V gene are ENHRY and SYGVKD. Trimming took off 2 bases at V and 2 bases at J, with 22 bases between the two ends. CDR3 length equals 19 residues. The CDR3 DNA reads as TGTGCCATCAGTGAGAGGGGGGGGACAGGCGGGAGACCCTACAATGAGCAGTTCTTC. This codes for CAISERGGTGGRPYNEQFF.

J is TRBJ2-3 and V is TRBV14, with 7 nucleotides matching TRBD2. V lost 4 bases and J lost 2; bases outside the gene matches: 12. The CDR3 sequence is 17 residues long. Germline-derived CDR1 and CDR2 are SGHDN and FVKESK. The CDR3 nucleotides read TGTGCCAGCAGCCTTAATCGAGCTAGCGGATTCACAGATACGCAGTATTTT. Protein: CASSLNRASGFTDTQYF.

CDR3 amino acids: CASSVERAATGELFF. CDR3 sequence (DNA): TGTGCCAGCAGCGTAGAACGGGCAGCAACCGGGGAGCTGTTTTTT. The chain recombines TRBV9 with TRBJ2-2; no firm D call. The CDR3 spans 15 residues. CDR1 is SGDLS and CDR2 is YYNGEE in the germline V gene. The germline V and J ends were trimmed by 0 bases and 5 bases, with 11 bases remaining between them.